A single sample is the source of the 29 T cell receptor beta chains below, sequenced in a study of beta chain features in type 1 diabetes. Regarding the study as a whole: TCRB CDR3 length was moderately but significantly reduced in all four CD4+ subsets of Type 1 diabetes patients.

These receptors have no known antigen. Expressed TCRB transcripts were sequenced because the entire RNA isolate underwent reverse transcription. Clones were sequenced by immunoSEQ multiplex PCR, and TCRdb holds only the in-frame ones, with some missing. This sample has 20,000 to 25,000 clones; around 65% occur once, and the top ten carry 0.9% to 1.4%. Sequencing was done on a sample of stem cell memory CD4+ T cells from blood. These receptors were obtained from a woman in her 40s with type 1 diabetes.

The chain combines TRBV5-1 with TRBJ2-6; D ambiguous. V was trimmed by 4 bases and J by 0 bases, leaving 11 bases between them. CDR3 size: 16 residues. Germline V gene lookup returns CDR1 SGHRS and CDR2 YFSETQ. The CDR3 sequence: CASSAQVLSGANVLTF. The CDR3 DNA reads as TGCGCCAGCAGCGCACAAGTTCTCTCTGGGGCCAACGTCCTGACTTTC.

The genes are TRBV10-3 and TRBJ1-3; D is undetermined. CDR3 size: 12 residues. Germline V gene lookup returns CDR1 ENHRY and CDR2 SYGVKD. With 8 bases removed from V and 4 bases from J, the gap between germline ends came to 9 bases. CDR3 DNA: TGTGCCATCCGGGGTTCCGGAAACACCATATATTTT. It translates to CAIRGSGNTIYF.

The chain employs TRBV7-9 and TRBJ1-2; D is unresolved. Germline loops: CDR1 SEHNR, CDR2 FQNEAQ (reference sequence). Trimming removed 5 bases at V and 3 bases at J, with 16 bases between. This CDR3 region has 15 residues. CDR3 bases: TGTGCCAGCAGCCCCCAGGAGGTCGGATACTATGGCTACACCTTC. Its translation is CASSPQEVGYYGYTF.

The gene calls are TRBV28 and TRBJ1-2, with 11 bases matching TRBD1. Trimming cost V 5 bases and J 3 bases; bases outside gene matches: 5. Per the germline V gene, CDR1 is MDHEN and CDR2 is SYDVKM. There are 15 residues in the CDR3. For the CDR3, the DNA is TGTGCCAGCAGTCCCCGGACAGGGGGCGACTATGGCTACACCTTC. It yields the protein CASSPRTGGDYGYTF.

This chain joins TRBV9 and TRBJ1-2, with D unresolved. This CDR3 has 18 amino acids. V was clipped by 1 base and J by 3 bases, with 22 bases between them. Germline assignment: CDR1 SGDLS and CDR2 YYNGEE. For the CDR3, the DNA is TGTGCCAGCAGCGTAAGCGTGGGGATTAGTACGGGAGACTATGGCTACACCTTC. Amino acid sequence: CASSVSVGISTGDYGYTF. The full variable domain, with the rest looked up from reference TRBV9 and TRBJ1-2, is DSGVTQTPKHLITATGQRVTLRCSPRSGDLSVYWYQQSLDQGLQFLIQYYNGEERAKGNILERFSAQQFPDLHSELNLSSLELGDSALYFCASSVSVGISTGDYGYTFGSGTRLTVV.

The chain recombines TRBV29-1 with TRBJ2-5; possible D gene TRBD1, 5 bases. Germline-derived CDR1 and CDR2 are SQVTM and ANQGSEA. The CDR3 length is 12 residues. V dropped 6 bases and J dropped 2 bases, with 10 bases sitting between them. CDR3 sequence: CSVRQFQETQYF. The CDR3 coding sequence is TGCAGCGTCAGACAGTTTCAAGAGACCCAGTACTTC.

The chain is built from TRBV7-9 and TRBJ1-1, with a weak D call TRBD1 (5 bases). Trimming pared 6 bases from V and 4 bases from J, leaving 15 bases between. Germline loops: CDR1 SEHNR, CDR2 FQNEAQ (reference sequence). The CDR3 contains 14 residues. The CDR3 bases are TGTGCCAGCAGTTACAGGTACGGAGTCACTGAAGCTTTCTTT. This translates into CASSYRYGVTEAFF.

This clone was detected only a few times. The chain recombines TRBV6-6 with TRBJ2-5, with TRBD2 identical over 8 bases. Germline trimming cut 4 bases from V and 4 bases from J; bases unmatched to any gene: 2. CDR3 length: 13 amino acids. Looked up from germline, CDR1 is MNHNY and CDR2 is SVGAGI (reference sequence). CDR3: CASSLAGLETQYF. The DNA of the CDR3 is TGTGCCAGCAGTTTAGCGGGATTAGAGACCCAGTACTTC.

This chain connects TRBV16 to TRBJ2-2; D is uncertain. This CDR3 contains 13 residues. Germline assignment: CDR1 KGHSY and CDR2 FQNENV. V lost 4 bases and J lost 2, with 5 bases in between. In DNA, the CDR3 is TGTGCCAGCAGCCCCCCTAACACCGGGGAGCTGTTTTTT. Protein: CASSPPNTGELFF.

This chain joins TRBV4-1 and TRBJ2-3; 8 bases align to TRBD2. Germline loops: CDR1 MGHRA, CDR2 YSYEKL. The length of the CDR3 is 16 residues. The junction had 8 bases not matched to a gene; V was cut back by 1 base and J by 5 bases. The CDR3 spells CASSQAGGQVLDTQYF. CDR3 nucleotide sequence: TGCGCCAGCAGCCAAGCGGGGGGGCAAGTTTTAGATACGCAGTATTTT.

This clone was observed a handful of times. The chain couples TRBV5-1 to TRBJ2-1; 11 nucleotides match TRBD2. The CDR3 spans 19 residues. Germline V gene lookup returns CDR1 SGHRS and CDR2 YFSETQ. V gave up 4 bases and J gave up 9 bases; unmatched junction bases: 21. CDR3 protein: CASSKEGSGGAGIRSEQFF. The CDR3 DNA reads TGCGCCAGCAGCAAGGAGGGTAGCGGGGGGGCTGGTATTAGGAGTGAGCAGTTCTTC.

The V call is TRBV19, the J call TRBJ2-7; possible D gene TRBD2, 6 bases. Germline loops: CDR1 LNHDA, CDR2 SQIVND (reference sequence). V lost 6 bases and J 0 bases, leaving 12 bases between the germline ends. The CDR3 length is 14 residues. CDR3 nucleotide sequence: TGTGCCAGTAGGTTGGAGGGAAACTCCTACGAGCAGTACTTC. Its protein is CASRLEGNSYEQYF.

The CDR3, as DNA: TGTGCCATTAGGACAGGGGGCTACAATCAGCCCCAGCATTTT. Encoded protein: CAIRTGGYNQPQHF. The V call is TRBV28, the J call TRBJ1-5; the match to TRBD1 covers 11 bases. Germline V gene data show CDR1 as MDHEN and CDR2 as SYDVKM. The CDR3 loop spans 14 amino acids. With V trimmed by 10 bases and J by 3 bases, 5 bases remained unmatched.

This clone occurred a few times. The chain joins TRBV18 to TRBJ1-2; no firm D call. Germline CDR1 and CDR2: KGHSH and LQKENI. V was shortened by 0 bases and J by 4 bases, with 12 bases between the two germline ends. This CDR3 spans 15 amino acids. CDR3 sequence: CASSPPEARIYGYTF. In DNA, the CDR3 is TGTGCCAGCTCACCACCGGAGGCCAGAATCTATGGCTACACCTTC.

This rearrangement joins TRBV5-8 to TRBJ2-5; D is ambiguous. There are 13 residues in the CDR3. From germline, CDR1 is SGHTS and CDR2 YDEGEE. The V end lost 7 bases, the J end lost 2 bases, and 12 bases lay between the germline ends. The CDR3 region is CASARYAQETQYF. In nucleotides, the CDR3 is TGTGCCAGCGCGCGTTATGCACAAGAGACCCAGTACTTC.

This chain's CDR3 is CASSIGLAGYEQFF. DNA for the CDR3: TGTGCCAGTAGTATCGGACTAGCGGGGTACGAGCAGTTCTTC. This chain links TRBV19 with TRBJ2-1, with 12 bases aligning to TRBD2. The CDR3 extends over 14 amino acids. CDR1 is LNHDA and CDR2 is SQIVND in the germline V gene (reference sequence). Trimming removed 3 bases from V and 10 bases from J; junction bases left unmatched: 4.

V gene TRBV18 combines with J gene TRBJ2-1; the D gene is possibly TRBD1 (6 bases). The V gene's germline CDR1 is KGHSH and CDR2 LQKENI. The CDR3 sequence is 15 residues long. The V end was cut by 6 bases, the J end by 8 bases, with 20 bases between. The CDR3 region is CASSPTGSNQDEQFF. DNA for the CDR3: TGTGCCAGCTCCCCTACAGGGTCCAACCAGGATGAGCAGTTCTTC. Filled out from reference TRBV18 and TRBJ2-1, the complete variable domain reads NAGVMQNPRHLVRRRGQEARLRCSPMKGHSHVYWYRQLPEEGLKFMVYLQKENIIDESGMPKERFSAEFPKEGPSILRIQQVVRGDSAAYFCASSPTGSNQDEQFFGPGTRLTVL.

In DNA, the CDR3 is TGTGCCAGCAGTTCCTCGGGCCTTACGGGGGGCGGGGAGCTGTTTTTT. It codes for CASSSSGLTGGGELFF. The V gene is TRBV25-1, the J gene TRBJ2-2, with 7 nucleotides matching TRBD2. The germline gives CDR1 MGHDK, CDR2 SYGVNS. This CDR3 is built from 16 residues. The junction had 13 bases not matched to a gene; V was cut back by 5 bases and J by 7 bases.

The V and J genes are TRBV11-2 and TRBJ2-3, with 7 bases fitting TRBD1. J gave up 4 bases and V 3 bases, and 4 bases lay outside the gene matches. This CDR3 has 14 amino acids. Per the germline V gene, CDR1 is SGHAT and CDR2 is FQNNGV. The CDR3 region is CASSLNQGADTQYF. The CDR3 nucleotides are TGTGCCAGCAGCTTGAACCAGGGGGCAGATACGCAGTATTTT.

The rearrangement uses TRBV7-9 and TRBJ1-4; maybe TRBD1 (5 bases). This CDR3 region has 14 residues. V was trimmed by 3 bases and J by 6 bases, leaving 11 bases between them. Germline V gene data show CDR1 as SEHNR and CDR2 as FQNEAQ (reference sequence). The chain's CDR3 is CASSLVRGDEKLFF. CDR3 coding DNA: TGTGCCAGCAGCTTGGTACGGGGGGATGAAAAACTGTTTTTT.

In DNA form, the CDR3 reads TGCGCCAGCAGCCAAGTTCACGCAGGGGGAGGCTACGAGCAGTACTTC. It yields the protein CASSQVHAGGGYEQYF. The chain uses TRBV4-3 and TRBJ2-7, with D maybe TRBD1 (7 bases). CDR1 LGHNA and CDR2 YSLEER come from the germline V gene. V was trimmed by 1 base and J by 3 bases, leaving 16 bases between them. The CDR3 has 16 amino acids.

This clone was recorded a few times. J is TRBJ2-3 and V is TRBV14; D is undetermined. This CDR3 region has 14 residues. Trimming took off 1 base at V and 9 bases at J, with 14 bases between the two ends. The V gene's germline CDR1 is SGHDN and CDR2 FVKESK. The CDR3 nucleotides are TGTGCCAGCAGCCAAGTTCCACTATCCCCCACGCAGTATTTT. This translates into CASSQVPLSPTQYF.

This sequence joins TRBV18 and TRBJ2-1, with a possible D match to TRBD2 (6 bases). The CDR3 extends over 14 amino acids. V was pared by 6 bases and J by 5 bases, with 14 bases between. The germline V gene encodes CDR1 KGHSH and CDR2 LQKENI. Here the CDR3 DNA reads TGTGCCAGCTCTGGGGGAGGAAGGGACAATGAGCAGTTCTTC. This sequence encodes CASSGGGRDNEQFF. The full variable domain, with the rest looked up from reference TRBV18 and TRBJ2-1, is NAGVMQNPRHLVRRRGQEARLRCSPMKGHSHVYWYRQLPEEGLKFMVYLQKENIIDESGMPKERFSAEFPKEGPSILRIQQVVRGDSAAYFCASSGGGRDNEQFFGPGTRLTVL.

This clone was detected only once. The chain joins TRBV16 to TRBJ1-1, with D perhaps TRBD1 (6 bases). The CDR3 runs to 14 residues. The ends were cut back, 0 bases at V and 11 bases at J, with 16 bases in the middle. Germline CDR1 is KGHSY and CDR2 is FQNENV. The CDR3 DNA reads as TGTGCCAGCAGCCAATCGATGGACAGTCCGCGGGCTTTCTTT. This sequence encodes CASSQSMDSPRAFF.

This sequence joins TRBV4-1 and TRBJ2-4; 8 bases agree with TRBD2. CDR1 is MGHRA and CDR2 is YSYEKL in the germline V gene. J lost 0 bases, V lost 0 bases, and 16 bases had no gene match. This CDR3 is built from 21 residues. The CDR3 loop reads CASSQDPGGSGLLIAKNIQYF. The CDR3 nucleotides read TGCGCCAGCAGCCAAGATCCGGGGGGGTCAGGGCTGTTAATAGCCAAAAACATTCAGTACTTC.

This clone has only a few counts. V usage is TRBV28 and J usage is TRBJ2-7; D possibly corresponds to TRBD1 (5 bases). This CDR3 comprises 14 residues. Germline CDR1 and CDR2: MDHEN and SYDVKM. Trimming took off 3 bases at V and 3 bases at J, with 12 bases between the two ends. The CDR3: CASSLPGHNYEQYF. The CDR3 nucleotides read TGTGCCAGCAGTTTGCCAGGGCATAACTACGAGCAGTACTTC. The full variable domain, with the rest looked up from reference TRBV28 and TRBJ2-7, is DVKVTQSSRYLVKRTGEKVFLECVQDMDHENMFWYRQDPGLGLRLIYFSYDVKMKEKGDIPEGYSVSREKKERFSLILESASTNQTSMYLCASSLPGHNYEQYFGPGTRLTVT.

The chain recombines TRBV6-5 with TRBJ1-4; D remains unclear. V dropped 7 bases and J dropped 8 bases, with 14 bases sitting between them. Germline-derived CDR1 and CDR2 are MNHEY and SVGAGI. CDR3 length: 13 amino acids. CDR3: CASTPSQVEKLFF. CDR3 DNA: TGTGCCAGCACGCCAAGCCAGGTCGAAAAACTGTTTTTT.

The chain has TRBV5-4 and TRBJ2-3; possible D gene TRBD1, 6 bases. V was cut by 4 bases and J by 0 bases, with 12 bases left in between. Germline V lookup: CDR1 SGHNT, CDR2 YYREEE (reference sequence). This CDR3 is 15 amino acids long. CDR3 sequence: CASSPTGLSTDTQYF. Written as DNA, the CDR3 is TGTGCCAGCAGCCCGACAGGACTTAGCACAGATACGCAGTATTTT.

CDR3 in amino acids: CASSSGGAYQPQHF. The CDR3 coding sequence is TGTGCCAGCAGCTCAGGGGGCGCATACCAGCCCCAGCATTTT. V is TRBV7-3 and J is TRBJ1-5; 8 nucleotides match TRBD1. The CDR3 is 14 residues long. The V gene end was trimmed by 4 bases and the J gene end by 7 bases; junction bases not matched to a gene: 6. The V gene's germline CDR1 is SGHTA and CDR2 FQGTGA.